Sequencing of this T cell receptor beta chain was carried out in a study of cytomegalovirus exposure and HLA in healthy donors. Per germline, CDR1 MNHEY and CDR2 SMNVEV (reference sequence). The CDR3 is made up of 13 amino acids. V lost 4 bases and J 4 bases, leaving 10 bases between the germline ends. Points from the study as a whole: An analysis was carried out at a later point. It showed that HLA-associated TCR beta chains were more clonally expanded than equally common non-associated chains. Many donors shared some public TCRs, even though most TCR sequences were rare. One later analysis reportedly identified an Asian-associated ancestry cluster that showed fewer N-insertions than the approximately 670-donor mean. Excluded: some indistinguishable V segments such as TRBV6-2 and TRBV6-3.

About this clone itself: Its antigen is unidentified.

The PCR used 60 Vbeta and 13 Jbeta primers. The assay was immunoSEQ multiplex PCR, and TCRdb's table has in-frame clones only and misses some. The repertoire includes around 240,000 clones, 82% of them detected once, and around 5.7% sits in the top ten. The sample taken for sequencing was PBMCs. This clonotype was sampled from a woman aged 40 to 55 in good health and CMV-seropositive. The rearrangement uses TRBV27 and TRBJ1-2, with a tentative D call TRBD1 (6 bases). The CDR3 DNA reads as TGTGCCAGCAGTTGGGGGCGTAGCTATGGCTACACCTTC. Translation: CASSWGRSYGYTF.